Listed here are 9 T cell receptor beta chains from one sample, sequenced in a study of beta chain features in type 1 diabetes. These receptors' targets are unknown. The whole isolated RNA underwent reverse transcription, so sequencing captured expressed TCRB transcripts. Some clones are missing from TCRdb's copy, which holds only in-frame ones; the method was immunoSEQ multiplex PCR. The sample carries tens of thousands of clones, just under 50% recorded once. Study-wide findings and caveats: Among all four CD4+ subsets, Type 1 diabetes patients had TCRB CDR3s that were moderately but significantly shorter.

The sequencing sample was made of central memory CD4+ T cells from blood. These receptors all stem from a man aged 25-45 years with type 1 diabetes.

This clone has more than one count but fewer than ten. The chain is built from TRBV19 and TRBJ2-7; 10 bases line up with TRBD1. The length of the CDR3 is 13 residues. The J segment lost 7 bases and the V segment lost 7 bases, leaving 7 bases of the junction unmatched. CDR1 LNHDA and CDR2 SQIVND come from the germline V gene (reference sequence). The CDR3 DNA reads as TGTGCCAGTAAAGAGACAGGGGGCCGGGAGCAGTACTTC. It codes for CASKETGGREQYF.

The rearrangement uses TRBV4-2 and TRBJ2-1; 8 nucleotides line up with TRBD2. Looked up from germline, CDR1 is LGHNA and CDR2 is YNFKEQ. J gave up 6 bases and V 2 bases, and 12 bases lay outside the gene matches. CDR3 length: 17 residues. CDR3 amino acids: CASSQTTSLAGRNEQFF. The CDR3, as DNA: TGTGCCAGCAGCCAAACAACCAGCCTAGCGGGCCGCAATGAGCAGTTCTTC.

This chain uses TRBV11-2 with TRBJ2-5; TRBD1 is a possible D gene (6 bases). This CDR3 has 15 residues. The V gene's germline CDR1 is SGHAT and CDR2 FQNNGV. V lost 5 bases and J lost 1, with 14 bases in between. The CDR3 region has the DNA TGTGCCAGCAGCCCCACGGACAGAGTCCAAGAGACCCAGTACTTC. It specifies CASSPTDRVQETQYF. Looking up the rest from reference TRBV11-2 and TRBJ2-5 gives the full variable domain: EAGVAQSPRYKIIEKRQSVAFWCNPISGHATLYWYQQILGQGPKLLIQFQNNGVVDDSQLPKDRFSAERLKGVDSTLKIQPAKLEDSAVYLCASSPTDRVQETQYFGPGTRLLVL.

The sample holds a few counts of this clone. V usage is TRBV19 and J usage is TRBJ2-7, with 9 positions matching TRBD2. The V gene end was trimmed by 10 bases and the J gene end by 2 bases; junction bases not matched to a gene: 15. The length of the CDR3 is 16 residues. The germline CDR1 and CDR2 sequences are LNHDA and SQIVND (reference sequence). The CDR3 region has the DNA TGTGCCACCTCGCCTTTCTCTGGCGGGGGGGCCTACGAGCAGTACTTC. This sequence encodes CATSPFSGGGAYEQYF. The full variable domain, in which reference TRBV19 and TRBJ2-7 provide the parts outside the CDR3, is DGGITQSPKYLFRKEGQNVTLSCEQNLNHDAMYWYRQDPGQGLRLIYYSQIVNDFQKGDIAEGYSVSREKKESFPLTVTSAQKNPTAFYLCATSPFSGGGAYEQYFGPGTRLTVT.

The chain uses TRBV27 and TRBJ2-1; 7 bases match TRBD2. This CDR3 is built from 12 residues. With V trimmed by 4 bases and J by 10 bases, 4 bases remained unmatched. CDR1 MNHEY and CDR2 SMNVEV come from the germline V gene (reference sequence). The CDR3 loop is CASSSGTNEQFF. The CDR3, as DNA: TGTGCCAGCAGTTCAGGGACTAACGAGCAGTTCTTC.

This rearrangement joins TRBV27 to TRBJ2-1, with a possible D match to TRBD2 (6 bases). Trimming pared 3 bases from V and 3 bases from J, leaving 6 bases between. CDR1 MNHEY and CDR2 SMNVEV come from the germline V gene (reference sequence). The CDR3 consists of 13 residues. CDR3 in amino acids: CASSLRDYNEQFF. The CDR3 region has the DNA TGTGCCAGCAGTTTGCGGGACTACAATGAGCAGTTCTTC.

This rearrangement joins TRBV9 to TRBJ2-3; 10 bases are a match to TRBD2. CDR1 and CDR2 from the germline V gene are SGDLS and YYNGEE. The CDR3 runs 18 residues. V lost 0 bases, J lost 2 bases, and 9 bases stayed unmatched. DNA of the CDR3: TGTGCCAGCAGCGTAGAAACTAGCGGGGAAATTTTCACAGATACGCAGTATTTT. Translated, it gives CASSVETSGEIFTDTQYF.

This rearrangement joins TRBV6-1 to TRBJ2-7; no clear D. CDR1 and CDR2 from the germline V gene are MNHNS and SASEGT. V lost 7 bases and J 1 base, leaving 17 bases between the germline ends. This CDR3 region has 15 residues. This CDR3 is CASISAGLASYEQYF. Written as DNA, the CDR3 is TGTGCCAGCATTTCCGCCGGGTTAGCATCCTACGAGCAGTACTTC.

The chain is built from TRBV10-3 and TRBJ2-3; the D gene is possibly TRBD2 (7 bases). The CDR3 runs to 13 residues. The germline V and J ends were trimmed by 10 bases and 1 base, with 12 bases remaining between them. The V gene's germline CDR1 is ENHRY and CDR2 SYGVKD. CDR3 in DNA: TGTGCCACCCGGGGGGCCGGCACAGATACGCAGTATTTT. Protein product: CATRGAGTDTQYF.